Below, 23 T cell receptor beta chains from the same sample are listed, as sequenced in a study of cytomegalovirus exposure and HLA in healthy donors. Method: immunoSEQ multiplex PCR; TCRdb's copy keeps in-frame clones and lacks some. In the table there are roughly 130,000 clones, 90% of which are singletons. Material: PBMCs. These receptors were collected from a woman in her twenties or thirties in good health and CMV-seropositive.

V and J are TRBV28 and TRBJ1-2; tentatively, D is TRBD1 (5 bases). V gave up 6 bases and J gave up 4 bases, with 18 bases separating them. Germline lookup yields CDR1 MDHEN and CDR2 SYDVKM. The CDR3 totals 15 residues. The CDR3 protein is CASSPPQARAYGYTF. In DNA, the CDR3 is TGTGCCAGCAGCCCCCCTCAAGCCAGGGCCTATGGCTACACCTTC.

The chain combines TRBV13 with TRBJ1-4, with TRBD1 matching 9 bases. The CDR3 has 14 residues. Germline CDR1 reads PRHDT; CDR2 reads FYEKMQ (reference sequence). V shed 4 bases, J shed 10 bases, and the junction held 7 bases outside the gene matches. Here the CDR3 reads CASSSGTGHGKLFF. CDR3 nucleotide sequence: TGTGCCAGCAGCTCCGGGACAGGGCACGGAAAACTGTTTTTT.

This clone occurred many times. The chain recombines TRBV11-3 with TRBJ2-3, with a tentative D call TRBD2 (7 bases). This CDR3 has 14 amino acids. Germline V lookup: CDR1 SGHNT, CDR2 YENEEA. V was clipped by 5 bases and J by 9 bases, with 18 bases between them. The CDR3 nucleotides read TGTGCCAGCAGCCCGTCACCAGGGGAGGGGACGCAGTATTTT. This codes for CASSPSPGEGTQYF.

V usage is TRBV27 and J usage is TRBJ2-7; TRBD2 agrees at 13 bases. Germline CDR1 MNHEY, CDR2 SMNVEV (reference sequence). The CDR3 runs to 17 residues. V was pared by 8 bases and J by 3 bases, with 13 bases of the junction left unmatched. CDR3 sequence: CASAIRTSGGLLYEQYF. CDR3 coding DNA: TGTGCCAGCGCCATTCGGACTAGCGGGGGCCTCCTCTACGAGCAGTACTTC.

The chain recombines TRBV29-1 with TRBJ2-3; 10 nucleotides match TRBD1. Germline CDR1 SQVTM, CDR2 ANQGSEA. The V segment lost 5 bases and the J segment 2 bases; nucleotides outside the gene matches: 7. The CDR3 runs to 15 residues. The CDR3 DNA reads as TGCAGCGTTTATCCGGGACAGGGGATCACAGATACGCAGTATTTT. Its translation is CSVYPGQGITDTQYF.

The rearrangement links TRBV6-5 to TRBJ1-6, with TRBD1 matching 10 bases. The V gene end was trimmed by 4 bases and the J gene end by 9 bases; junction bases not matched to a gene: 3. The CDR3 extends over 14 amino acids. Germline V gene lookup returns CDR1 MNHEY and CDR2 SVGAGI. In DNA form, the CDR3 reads TGTGCCAGCAGTTGGGACAGGGGAGGTTCACCCCTCCACTTT. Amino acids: CASSWDRGGSPLHF.

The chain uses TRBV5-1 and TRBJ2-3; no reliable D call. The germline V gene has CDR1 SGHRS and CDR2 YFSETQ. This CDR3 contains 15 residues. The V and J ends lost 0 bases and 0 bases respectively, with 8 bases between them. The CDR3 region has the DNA TGCGCCAGCAGCTTGGGGAGTATCAGCACAGATACGCAGTATTTT. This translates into CASSLGSISTDTQYF.

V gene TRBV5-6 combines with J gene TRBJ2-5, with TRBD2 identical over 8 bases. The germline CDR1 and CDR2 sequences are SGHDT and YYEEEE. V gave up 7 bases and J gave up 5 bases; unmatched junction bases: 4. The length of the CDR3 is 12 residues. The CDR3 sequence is CASGGLVETQYF. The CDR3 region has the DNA TGTGCCAGCGGGGGACTAGTGGAGACCCAGTACTTC.

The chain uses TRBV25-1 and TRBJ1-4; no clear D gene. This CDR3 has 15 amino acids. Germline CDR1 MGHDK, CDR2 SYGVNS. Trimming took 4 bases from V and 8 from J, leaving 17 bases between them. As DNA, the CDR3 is TGTGCCAGCAGTGCCCGGGAAAGGGTGGGAGAAAAACTGTTTTTT. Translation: CASSARERVGEKLFF.

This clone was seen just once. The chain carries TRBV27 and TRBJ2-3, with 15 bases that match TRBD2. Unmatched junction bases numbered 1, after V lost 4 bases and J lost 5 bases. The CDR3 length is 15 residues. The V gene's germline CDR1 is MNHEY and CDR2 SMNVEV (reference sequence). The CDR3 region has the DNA TGTGCCAGCAGTTGGACTAGCGGGGGGGTAGATACGCAGTATTTT. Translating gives CASSWTSGGVDTQYF.

CDR3 loop: CASSFLAGSTDTQYF. For the CDR3, the DNA is TGCGCCAGCAGCTTCCTAGCGGGTAGCACAGATACGCAGTATTTT. The chain links TRBV5-1 to TRBJ2-3, with 8 bases that match TRBD2. Germline CDR1 and CDR2: SGHRS and YFSETQ. CDR3 length equals 15 residues. With 2 bases clipped from V and 0 bases from J, the junction kept 2 bases outside the gene matches.

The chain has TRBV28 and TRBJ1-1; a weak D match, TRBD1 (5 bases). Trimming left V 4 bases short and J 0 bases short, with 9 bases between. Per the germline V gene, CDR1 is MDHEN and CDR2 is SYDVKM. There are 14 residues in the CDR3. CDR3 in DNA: TGTGCCAGCAGTTCGCGGGGGGTGAACACTGAAGCTTTCTTT. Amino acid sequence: CASSSRGVNTEAFF. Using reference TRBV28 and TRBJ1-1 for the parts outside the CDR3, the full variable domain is DVKVTQSSRYLVKRTGEKVFLECVQDMDHENMFWYRQDPGLGLRLIYFSYDVKMKEKGDIPEGYSVSREKKERFSLILESASTNQTSMYLCASSSRGVNTEAFFGQGTRLTVV.

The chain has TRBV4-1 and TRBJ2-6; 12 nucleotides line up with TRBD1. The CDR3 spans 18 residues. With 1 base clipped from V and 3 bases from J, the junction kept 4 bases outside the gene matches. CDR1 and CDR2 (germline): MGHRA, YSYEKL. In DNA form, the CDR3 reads TGCGCCAGCAGCCAAGCCGGGACAGGGGGCTTTGGGGCCAACGTCCTGACTTTC. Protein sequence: CASSQAGTGGFGANVLTF.

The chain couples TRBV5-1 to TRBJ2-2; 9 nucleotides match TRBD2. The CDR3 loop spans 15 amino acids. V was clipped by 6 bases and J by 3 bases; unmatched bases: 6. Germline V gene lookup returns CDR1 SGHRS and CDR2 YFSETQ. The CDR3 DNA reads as TGCGCCAGCACTATGACTAGCGGAGACACCGGGGAGCTGTTTTTT. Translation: CASTMTSGDTGELFF.

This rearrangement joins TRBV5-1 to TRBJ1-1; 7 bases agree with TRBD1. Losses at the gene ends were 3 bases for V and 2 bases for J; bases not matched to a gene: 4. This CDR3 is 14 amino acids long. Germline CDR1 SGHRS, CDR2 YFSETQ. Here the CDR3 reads CASSWGQTNTEAFF. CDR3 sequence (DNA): TGCGCCAGCAGCTGGGGACAGACTAACACTGAAGCTTTCTTT. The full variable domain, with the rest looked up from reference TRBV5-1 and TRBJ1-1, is KAGVTQTPRYLIKTRGQQVTLSCSPISGHRSVSWYQQTPGQGLQFLFEYFSETQRNKGNFPGRFSGRQFSNSRSEMNVSTLELGDSALYLCASSWGQTNTEAFFGQGTRLTVV.

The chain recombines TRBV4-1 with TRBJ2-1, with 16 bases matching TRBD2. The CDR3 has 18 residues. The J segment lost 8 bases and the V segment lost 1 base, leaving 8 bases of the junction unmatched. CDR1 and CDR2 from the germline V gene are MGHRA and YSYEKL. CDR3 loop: CASSQVPGLAGGVDEQFF. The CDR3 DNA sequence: TGCGCCAGCAGCCAAGTTCCGGGACTAGCGGGGGGGGTGGATGAGCAGTTCTTC.

The CDR3: CASSVWEGSYEQYF. The CDR3 coding sequence is TGCGCCAGCAGTGTTTGGGAGGGGTCCTACGAGCAGTACTTC. The genes are TRBV10-2 and TRBJ2-7; 7 nucleotides align to TRBD2. The CDR3 runs to 14 residues. The V and J ends lost 4 bases and 1 base, in that order; junction bases with no gene match: 4. Looked up from germline, CDR1 is WSHSY and CDR2 is SAAADI.

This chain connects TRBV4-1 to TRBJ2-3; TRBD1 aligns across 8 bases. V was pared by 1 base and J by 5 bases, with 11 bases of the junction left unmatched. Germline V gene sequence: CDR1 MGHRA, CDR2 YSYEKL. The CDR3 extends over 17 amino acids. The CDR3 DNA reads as TGCGCCAGCAGCCAAGTGCGGCAGGGGGCCGTCAGAGATACGCAGTATTTT. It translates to CASSQVRQGAVRDTQYF.

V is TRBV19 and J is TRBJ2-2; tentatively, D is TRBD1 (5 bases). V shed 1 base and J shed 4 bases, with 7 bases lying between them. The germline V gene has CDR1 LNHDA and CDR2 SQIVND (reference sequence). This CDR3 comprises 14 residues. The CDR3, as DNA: TGTGCCAGTAGTATAGGGGGCGGCACCGGGGAGCTGTTTTTT. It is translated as CASSIGGGTGELFF.

CDR3 loop: CASSDSRASGGLWRGEQFF. The CDR3 DNA is TGTGCCAGCAGTGACTCGAGGGCTAGCGGGGGACTCTGGAGGGGTGAGCAGTTCTTC. The chain carries TRBV6-4 and TRBJ2-1, with 10 nucleotides matching TRBD2. The CDR3 consists of 19 residues. Germline CDR1 is MRHNA and CDR2 is SNTAGT. Losses at the gene ends were 0 bases for V and 9 bases for J; bases not matched to a gene: 17.

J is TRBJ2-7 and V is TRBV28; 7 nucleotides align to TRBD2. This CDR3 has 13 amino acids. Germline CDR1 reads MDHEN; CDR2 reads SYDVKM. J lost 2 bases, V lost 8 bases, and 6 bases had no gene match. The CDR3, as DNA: TGTGCCAGCGAACGGGAGGCAACCTACGAGCAGTACTTC. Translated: CASEREATYEQYF.

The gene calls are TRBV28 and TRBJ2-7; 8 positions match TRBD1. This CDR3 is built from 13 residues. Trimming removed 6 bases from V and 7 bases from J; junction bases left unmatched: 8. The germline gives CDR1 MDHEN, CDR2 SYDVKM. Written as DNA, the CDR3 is TGTGCCAGCAGGGGGACAGGAGTCAAAGAGCAGTACTTC. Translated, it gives CASRGTGVKEQYF.

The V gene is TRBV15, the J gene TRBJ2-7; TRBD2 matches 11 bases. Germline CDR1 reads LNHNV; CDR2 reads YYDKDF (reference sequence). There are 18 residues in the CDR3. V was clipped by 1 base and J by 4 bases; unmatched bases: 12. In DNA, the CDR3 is TGTGCCACCAGCAGAGCTGGGCGACTAGCGGGGTCGCAATACGAGCAGTACTTC. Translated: CATSRAGRLAGSQYEQYF.